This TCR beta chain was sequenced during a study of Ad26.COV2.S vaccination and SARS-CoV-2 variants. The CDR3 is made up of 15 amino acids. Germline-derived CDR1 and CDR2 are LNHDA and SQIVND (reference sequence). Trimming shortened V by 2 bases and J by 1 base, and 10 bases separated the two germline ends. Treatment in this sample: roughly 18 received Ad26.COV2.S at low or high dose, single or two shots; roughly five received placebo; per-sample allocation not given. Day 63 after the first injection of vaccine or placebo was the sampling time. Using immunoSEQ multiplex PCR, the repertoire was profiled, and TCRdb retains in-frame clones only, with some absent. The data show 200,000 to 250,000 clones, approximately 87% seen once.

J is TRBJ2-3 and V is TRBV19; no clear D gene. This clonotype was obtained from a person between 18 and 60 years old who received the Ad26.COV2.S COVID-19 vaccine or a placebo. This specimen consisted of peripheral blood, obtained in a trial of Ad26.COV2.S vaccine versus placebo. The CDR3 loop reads CASSIRPQGTDTQYF. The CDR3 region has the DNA TGTGCCAGTAGTATACGGCCGCAGGGCACAGATACGCAGTATTTT.